Included here is one T cell receptor beta chain sequence, with context. The sample is drawn from a study of shared clonotypes between healthy human individuals. Overall study: The plates for each donor numbered three CD4 naive, three CD4 memory, two CD8 naive and one CD8 memory.

Deep was the level at which the assay was run. Profiled with immunoSEQ multiplex PCR; TCRdb holds only in-frame clones, not every one. The table includes roughly 1,500,000 clones, about 98.5% detected once. This CDR3 has 16 amino acids. The germline V gene has CDR1 KGHSH and CDR2 LQKENI. V was cut by 3 bases and J by 3 bases, with 17 bases left in between. The sequence was collected from a man aged 30 to 45 in good health. The V gene is TRBV18, the J gene TRBJ1-2; D is perhaps TRBD1 (5 bases). The sequencing sample was made of naive CD4+ T cells sorted from blood. Subset here: CD45RA+ positively selected. DNA of the CDR3: TGTGCCAGCTCACCGAGGACAAGCGGATCTGACTATGGCTACACCTTC. It specifies CASSPRTSGSDYGYTF.